This is a list of T cell receptor beta chains from one sample in a study of cytotoxic CD8 clonotypes in ibrutinib-treated CLL. Only in-frame clones appear in the TCRdb table, and some are missing; sequencing was by immunoSEQ multiplex PCR. The sample gives 330,000 or so clones, roughly 67% of which show up once; roughly 6% is in the top ten. Sequenced material: PBMCs, taken after 36 months of ibrutinib treatment. The receptor set was obtained from a human donor with chronic lymphocytic leukemia. Both conserved end residues are part of each CDR3. Each record gives: CDR3 DNA, CDR3 protein, D gene, clone size, V gene, J gene. The D gene is left open where the match is weak. Expanded clones get a size class; other rows say once, few or many, or leave the size out.

CDR3nt: TGTGCCAGCAGCTCCCCCCTTAACTCCGGGATGGATACGCAGTATTTT
CDR3aa: CASSSPLNSGMDTQYF
d_gene: -
abundance: -
v_gene: TRBV13
j_gene: TRBJ2-3

CDR3nt: TGTGCCAGCAGGCCCCACCGGACAGGGGGAAACACCATATATTTT
CDR3aa: CASRPHRTGGNTIYF
d_gene: TRBD1
abundance: -
v_gene: TRBV2
j_gene: TRBJ1-3

CDR3nt: TGTGCCAGCAGTTACGACAGGGGCTACGAGCAGTACTTC
CDR3aa: CASSYDRGYEQYF
d_gene: TRBD1
abundance: once
v_gene: TRBV6-5
j_gene: TRBJ2-7

CDR3nt: TGTGCCAGCAGCTTGTTCAGGGCACCTGGAAACACCATATATTTT
CDR3aa: CASSLFRAPGNTIYF
d_gene: -
abundance: few
v_gene: TRBV5-6
j_gene: TRBJ1-3

CDR3nt: TGCAGCGTTGCTCCGGGAGGGGGGGAGACCCAGTACTTC
CDR3aa: CSVAPGGGETQYF
d_gene: TRBD2
abundance: -
v_gene: TRBV29-1
j_gene: TRBJ2-5

CDR3nt: TGTGCCAGCAGTTTATCACCCGAGGGGTACAATGAGCAGTTCTTC
CDR3aa: CASSLSPEGYNEQFF
d_gene: -
abundance: once
v_gene: TRBV28
j_gene: TRBJ2-1

CDR3nt: TGTGCCAGCAGCCAAACGGACACCGGGGAGCTGTTTTTT
CDR3aa: CASSQTDTGELFF
d_gene: -
abundance: -
v_gene: TRBV4-2
j_gene: TRBJ2-2

CDR3nt: TGTGCCACCAGGGCGGACAGGGGCCGTCAGCCCCAGCATTTT
CDR3aa: CATRADRGRQPQHF
d_gene: TRBD1
abundance: -
v_gene: TRBV15
j_gene: TRBJ1-5

CDR3nt: TGTGCCAGCAGTTACTCGCCCCGCCGCGAGCAGTACTTC
CDR3aa: CASSYSPRREQYF
d_gene: -
abundance: -
v_gene: TRBV6-5
j_gene: TRBJ2-7

CDR3nt: TGTGCCACCAGACCGACAGGGTGGGAAGAGACCCAGTACTTC
CDR3aa: CATRPTGWEETQYF
d_gene: TRBD1
abundance: once
v_gene: TRBV15
j_gene: TRBJ2-5

CDR3nt: TGTGCCAGCAGCAAGACAGCGGGGATAAGCACAGATACGCAGTATTTT
CDR3aa: CASSKTAGISTDTQYF
d_gene: TRBD2
abundance: -
v_gene: TRBV7-3
j_gene: TRBJ2-3

CDR3nt: TGTGCCAGTAGTATAGATCTCCATCAGCCCCAGCATTTT
CDR3aa: CASSIDLHQPQHF
d_gene: -
abundance: few
v_gene: TRBV19
j_gene: TRBJ1-5

CDR3nt: TGTGCCAGCAGTTTTTTTGGGACTAGCGGGAGTGGTGCCTACAATGAGCAGTTCTTC
CDR3aa: CASSFFGTSGSGAYNEQFF
d_gene: TRBD2
abundance: -
v_gene: TRBV28
j_gene: TRBJ2-1

CDR3nt: TGTGCCAGCAGCGTAGCCCCCGGGGACAGGGGGCGGTACGAGCAGTACTTC
CDR3aa: CASSVAPGDRGRYEQYF
d_gene: TRBD1
abundance: -
v_gene: TRBV9
j_gene: TRBJ2-7

CDR3nt: TGCGCCAGCAGTCCGACGACTAGTTTCCACGAGCAGTACTTC
CDR3aa: CASSPTTSFHEQYF
d_gene: -
abundance: -
v_gene: TRBV10-2
j_gene: TRBJ2-7

CDR3nt: TGCGCCAGCAGGGAGGGCGCCGGGCTCAGCCTTCGGATGCAGTACTTC
CDR3aa: CASREGAGLSLRMQYF
d_gene: -
abundance: -
v_gene: TRBV5-1
j_gene: TRBJ2-7

CDR3nt: TGTGCCAGTAGTATAGACCCACCGAACACTGAAGCTTTCTTT
CDR3aa: CASSIDPPNTEAFF
d_gene: -
abundance: -
v_gene: TRBV19
j_gene: TRBJ1-1

CDR3nt: TGTGCCAGCAGCTCCCACAGTAACCCCTGGGAGCAGTACTTC
CDR3aa: CASSSHSNPWEQYF
d_gene: -
abundance: few
v_gene: TRBV7-8
j_gene: TRBJ2-7

CDR3nt: TGTGCCAGCAGCCTCTCTGGGGCCAACGTCCTGACTTTC
CDR3aa: CASSLSGANVLTF
d_gene: -
abundance: few
v_gene: TRBV5-6
j_gene: TRBJ2-6

CDR3nt: TGTGCCAGCAGCGATACCGGGACAGGGGGCTTTTTGTACTTC
CDR3aa: CASSDTGTGGFLYF
d_gene: TRBD1
abundance: few
v_gene: TRBV25-1
j_gene: TRBJ2-4

CDR3nt: TGTGCCAGCAGCCTCGACAGGGGATATAATTCACCCCTCCACTTT
CDR3aa: CASSLDRGYNSPLHF
d_gene: TRBD1
abundance: once
v_gene: TRBV7-2
j_gene: TRBJ1-6

CDR3nt: TGTGCCAGCAGCTTAACCAGGGCTGGGACAGGGTCCGGGGAGCTGTTTTTT
CDR3aa: CASSLTRAGTGSGELFF
d_gene: TRBD1
abundance: -
v_gene: TRBV7-3
j_gene: TRBJ2-2

CDR3nt: TGTGCCAGCAGCGTAGGCCTAGCGGGAGCGCATGAGCAGTTCTTC
CDR3aa: CASSVGLAGAHEQFF
d_gene: TRBD2
abundance: -
v_gene: TRBV9
j_gene: TRBJ2-1

CDR3nt: TGTGCCAGCTCTCGGACAGGGAACACTGAAGCTTTCTTT
CDR3aa: CASSRTGNTEAFF
d_gene: TRBD1
abundance: -
v_gene: TRBV18
j_gene: TRBJ1-1

CDR3nt: TGTGCCAGCAGCCCCTACGGAGGAGCGCCCTACGAGCAGTACTTC
CDR3aa: CASSPYGGAPYEQYF
d_gene: -
abundance: -
v_gene: TRBV9
j_gene: TRBJ2-7

CDR3nt: TGTGCCAGTAGTGCCCGGGACTCGATATTCTACGAGCAGTACTTC
CDR3aa: CASSARDSIFYEQYF
d_gene: -
abundance: -
v_gene: TRBV19
j_gene: TRBJ2-7

CDR3nt: TGTGCCAGCAGCCTCCGGGACAGGGTCTCTGGAAACACCATATATTTT
CDR3aa: CASSLRDRVSGNTIYF
d_gene: TRBD1
abundance: -
v_gene: TRBV9
j_gene: TRBJ1-3

CDR3nt: TGCGCCAGCAGCTCCCAATTTGACTGGGACGAGCAGTACTTC
CDR3aa: CASSSQFDWDEQYF
d_gene: -
abundance: -
v_gene: TRBV5-1
j_gene: TRBJ2-7

CDR3nt: TGCAGCGTTGGCCGACAGGGGGACTTCACAGATACGCAGTATTTT
CDR3aa: CSVGRQGDFTDTQYF
d_gene: TRBD1
abundance: -
v_gene: TRBV29-1
j_gene: TRBJ2-3

CDR3nt: TGTGCCAGCAGTTATCGGGGATACCAAGAGACCCAGTACTTC
CDR3aa: CASSYRGYQETQYF
d_gene: -
abundance: once
v_gene: TRBV6-6
j_gene: TRBJ2-5

CDR3nt: TGCGCCAGCAGCCCCCCCCGCGGGGGACAAGAGACCCAGTACTTC
CDR3aa: CASSPPRGGQETQYF
d_gene: TRBD2
abundance: -
v_gene: TRBV5-1
j_gene: TRBJ2-5

CDR3nt: TGTGCCAGCAGCGCGACTGGATCTGGTGGGGATACGCAGTATTTT
CDR3aa: CASSATGSGGDTQYF
d_gene: -
abundance: -
v_gene: TRBV9
j_gene: TRBJ2-3

CDR3nt: TGTGCTAGCGTTGGAACTGGAAACACCATATATTTT
CDR3aa: CASVGTGNTIYF
d_gene: -
abundance: -
v_gene: TRBV12-5
j_gene: TRBJ1-3

CDR3nt: TGTGCCCGAGCAGGGGGCAGGGTTCTCGGCTACACCTTC
CDR3aa: CARAGGRVLGYTF
d_gene: TRBD1
abundance: -
v_gene: TRBV6-7
j_gene: TRBJ1-2

CDR3nt: TGTGCCAGCAGCGTGGAAGTGGTCTATGGCTACACCTTC
CDR3aa: CASSVEVVYGYTF
d_gene: -
abundance: -
v_gene: TRBV2
j_gene: TRBJ1-2

CDR3nt: TGTGCCAGCAGCTTCCGGGACAGGGTCCTTGGCGAGCAGTACTTC
CDR3aa: CASSFRDRVLGEQYF
d_gene: TRBD1
abundance: -
v_gene: TRBV5-5
j_gene: TRBJ2-7

CDR3nt: TGTGCCAGCATGACCCAGGGACAGGGGGCCGGATATGGCTACACCTTC
CDR3aa: CASMTQGQGAGYGYTF
d_gene: TRBD1
abundance: -
v_gene: TRBV28
j_gene: TRBJ1-2

CDR3nt: TGCAGCGCCCGACTAGCCGGTTTAGAGACCCAGTACTTC
CDR3aa: CSARLAGLETQYF
d_gene: TRBD2
abundance: -
v_gene: TRBV29-1
j_gene: TRBJ2-5

CDR3nt: TGTGCCAGCAGCTTGGAGGTTATAGCGCCGGGCTACACCTTC
CDR3aa: CASSLEVIAPGYTF
d_gene: -
abundance: -
v_gene: TRBV5-6
j_gene: TRBJ1-2

CDR3nt: TGTGCCAGCAGCTTGGGAGCGCGACAGGGGGCTGTTGGCTACACCTTC
CDR3aa: CASSLGARQGAVGYTF
d_gene: TRBD1
abundance: -
v_gene: TRBV5-5
j_gene: TRBJ1-2

CDR3nt: TGTGCCAGCAGTCCTAGCGGGGGTCTATACGAGCAGTACTTC
CDR3aa: CASSPSGGLYEQYF
d_gene: TRBD2
abundance: -
v_gene: TRBV6-5
j_gene: TRBJ2-7

CDR3nt: TGTGCCAGCAGCGAGGGACAGGGGGCAGGGCAGCCCCAGCATTTT
CDR3aa: CASSEGQGAGQPQHF
d_gene: TRBD1
abundance: -
v_gene: TRBV9
j_gene: TRBJ1-5

CDR3nt: TGCGCCAGCAGCCAAGTTCCGGGACAGGGACGCTACGAGCAGTACTTC
CDR3aa: CASSQVPGQGRYEQYF
d_gene: TRBD1
abundance: -
v_gene: TRBV4-1
j_gene: TRBJ2-7

CDR3nt: TGTGCCAGCTCACAGGCAGGCCGGGGCGGTGAGCAGTTCTTC
CDR3aa: CASSQAGRGGEQFF
d_gene: -
abundance: few
v_gene: TRBV18
j_gene: TRBJ2-1

CDR3nt: TGTGCCACCAGCCCCCTAAGGTACTTTGAGCAGTACTTC
CDR3aa: CATSPLRYFEQYF
d_gene: -
abundance: -
v_gene: TRBV15
j_gene: TRBJ2-7

CDR3nt: TGTGCCAGCAGTTACGACAGGGTGAGCACCGGGGAGCTGTTTTTT
CDR3aa: CASSYDRVSTGELFF
d_gene: TRBD1
abundance: once
v_gene: TRBV6-5
j_gene: TRBJ2-2

CDR3nt: TGCGCCACCTCCGGGACAGGGGTAGGCGAAAAACTGTTTTTT
CDR3aa: CATSGTGVGEKLFF
d_gene: TRBD1
abundance: -
v_gene: TRBV10-2
j_gene: TRBJ1-4

CDR3nt: TGTGCCAGTATGGCGTGGGCAACTAACACTGAAGCTTTCTTT
CDR3aa: CASMAWATNTEAFF
d_gene: -
abundance: -
v_gene: TRBV19
j_gene: TRBJ1-1

CDR3nt: TGTGCCAGCAGCTTCTACTACAGGCCAAACTATGGCTACACCTTC
CDR3aa: CASSFYYRPNYGYTF
d_gene: -
abundance: -
v_gene: TRBV5-6
j_gene: TRBJ1-2

CDR3nt: TGCGCAAGTAAGGGGGGGGGAGAGCAGTTCTTC
CDR3aa: CASKGGGEQFF
d_gene: -
abundance: -
v_gene: TRBV4-1
j_gene: TRBJ2-1

CDR3nt: TGTGCCAGCTCACCAATCTCCGGCCTAACCGGGGAGCTGTTTTTT
CDR3aa: CASSPISGLTGELFF
d_gene: -
abundance: few
v_gene: TRBV18
j_gene: TRBJ2-2

CDR3nt: TGTGCCAGCAGTTTGGGAACTAGCGGGGTTCAAGAGACCCAGTACTTC
CDR3aa: CASSLGTSGVQETQYF
d_gene: TRBD2
abundance: once
v_gene: TRBV7-6
j_gene: TRBJ2-5

CDR3nt: TGTGCCAGCAGCCCCCGGGGGAACTATGGCTACACCTTC
CDR3aa: CASSPRGNYGYTF
d_gene: -
abundance: few
v_gene: TRBV5-6
j_gene: TRBJ1-2

CDR3nt: TGCGCCAGCAGCACGGGACAGAACTCCTACGAGCAGTACTTC
CDR3aa: CASSTGQNSYEQYF
d_gene: TRBD1
abundance: -
v_gene: TRBV5-1
j_gene: TRBJ2-7

CDR3nt: TGTGCCAGCAGTCCAACACCTACAGGTTACGAGCAGTACTTC
CDR3aa: CASSPTPTGYEQYF
d_gene: -
abundance: -
v_gene: TRBV6-6
j_gene: TRBJ2-7

CDR3nt: TGTGCCAGCAGCACTCACCCCAGGGGGCGGGTGGACAATGAGCAGTTCTTC
CDR3aa: CASSTHPRGRVDNEQFF
d_gene: TRBD1
abundance: once
v_gene: TRBV7-9
j_gene: TRBJ2-1

CDR3nt: TGTGCCAGCAGCTTAAGGGCAGCGTCCTACGAGCAGTACTTC
CDR3aa: CASSLRAASYEQYF
d_gene: -
abundance: few
v_gene: TRBV13
j_gene: TRBJ2-7

CDR3nt: TGTGCCAGCAGCTTACGGAACATCAACCGCAATGAGCAGTTCTTC
CDR3aa: CASSLRNINRNEQFF
d_gene: -
abundance: -
v_gene: TRBV7-8
j_gene: TRBJ2-1

CDR3nt: TGCAGCGCTGTCACGAACACCGGGGAGCTGTTTTTT
CDR3aa: CSAVTNTGELFF
d_gene: -
abundance: -
v_gene: TRBV29-1
j_gene: TRBJ2-2